This record looks at one T cell receptor beta chain sequence and its context. No antigen is known for it. This entry is derived from a study of CD8 T cells in ankylosing spondylitis. A single record per CDR3 protein comes from TCRdb applying MiXCR to the 5' RACE reads. The table includes around 250,000 distinct CDR3 sequences, 30% to 40% detected once. Findings and limits, study-wide: Researchers reportedly found disease-linked clones significantly enriched in matched ankylosing spondylitis synovial fluid. The study identified a TCR beta motif of several highly homologous variants that appeared characteristic of ankylosing spondylitis blood.

The TCR was taken from a male donor with ankylosing spondylitis or in good health (not recorded which). The sample consisted of blood, either unsorted or a sorted T cell fraction (not recorded which).

This chain's CDR3 is CSARLGGRTEAFF. The DNA for the CDR3 is TGCAGTGCTAGGTTAGGGGGGCGCACTGAAGCTTTCTTT. The chain combines TRBV20-1 with TRBJ1-1; weak D call: TRBD1 (6 bases). Germline V gene data show CDR1 as DFQATT and CDR2 as SNEGSKA (reference sequence). The CDR3 has 13 amino acids. Trimming shortened V by 3 bases and J by 4 bases, and 12 bases separated the two germline ends.